A single sample is the source of the 24 T cell receptor beta chains below, sequenced in a study of identical twins. TCRdb itself ran the 5' RACE reads through MiXCR, one entry per CDR3 protein. The table has nearly 650,000 distinct CDR3 sequences, roughly 6.6% seen once. These data also featured in a second study, about yellow fever vaccine responses in identical twins.

The sequencing input was PBMCs. These receptors all come from a woman under 30 in good health.

The table lists this clonotype with many counts. V is TRBV13 and J is TRBJ2-5; 13 positions agree with TRBD2. V was pared by 5 bases and J by 2 bases, with 5 bases of the junction left unmatched. CDR3 length: 16 residues. CDR1 is PRHDT and CDR2 is FYEKMQ in the germline V gene (reference sequence). The CDR3 reads CASSQTSGGSQETQYF. In DNA, the CDR3 is TGTGCCAGCAGCCAGACTAGCGGGGGGTCGCAAGAGACCCAGTACTTC.

This clonotype was picked up a small number of times. The chain is built from TRBV6-5 and TRBJ2-3; D perhaps matches TRBD1 (6 bases). The ends were cut back, 0 bases at V and 1 base at J, with 8 bases in the middle. Germline V gives CDR1 MNHEY, CDR2 SVGAGI. The CDR3 covers 15 residues. CDR3 amino acids: CASSYSGQRTDTQYF. CDR3 nucleotide sequence: TGTGCCAGCAGTTACTCAGGACAGCGCACAGATACGCAGTATTTT.

V usage is TRBV20-1 and J usage is TRBJ2-3, with a tentative D call TRBD2 (5 bases). Germline CDR1 reads DFQATT; CDR2 reads SNEGSKA (reference sequence). This CDR3 has 11 residues. The V and J ends lost 6 bases and 3 bases respectively, with 7 bases between them. The CDR3 sequence is CSAWETDTQYF. CDR3 sequence (DNA): TGCAGTGCGTGGGAGACAGATACGCAGTATTTT.

This clonotype has ten or more counts. In DNA, the CDR3 is TGTGCCAGCAGCCATGGGACTGGCAACTACAATGAGCAGTTCTTC. It specifies CASSHGTGNYNEQFF. V gene TRBV3-1 combines with J gene TRBJ2-1; maybe TRBD2 (6 bases). The germline V and J ends were trimmed by 3 bases and 3 bases, with 12 bases remaining between them. CDR1 and CDR2 from the germline V gene are LGHDT and YNNKEL (reference sequence). CDR3 length equals 15 residues.

This clonotype was seen ten or more times. The rearrangement uses TRBV5-1 and TRBJ2-3; TRBD1 agrees at 9 bases. The V and J ends lost 4 bases and 3 bases, in that order; junction bases with no gene match: 21. Germline assignment: CDR1 SGHRS and CDR2 YFSETQ. The CDR3 length is 20 residues. The DNA of the CDR3 is TGCGCCAGCAGCCCGTCGTTGGGGACAGGGTTCAGCCAGAGGACAGATACGCAGTATTTT. This encodes CASSPSLGTGFSQRTDTQYF.

This clonotype occurred a few times. The V and J genes are TRBV11-2 and TRBJ2-5, with TRBD2 matching over 10 bases. Germline V CDR1 and CDR2: SGHAT, FQNNGV. The CDR3 extends over 14 amino acids. Trimming at V came to 4 bases and at J to 5 bases, leaving 4 bases not matched to a gene. The CDR3 sequence: CASSSTSGVETQYF. CDR3 nucleotides: TGTGCCAGCAGCTCTACTAGCGGGGTGGAGACCCAGTACTTC.

The CDR3 region is CASSLSYPIRGEQFF. DNA for the CDR3: TGTGCCAGCAGTTTATCTTATCCGATTAGGGGTGAGCAGTTCTTC. The chain recombines TRBV27 with TRBJ2-1, with D possibly TRBD1 on 5 matching bases. This CDR3 region has 15 residues. V lost 0 bases, J lost 9 bases, and 15 bases lay in between. Per the germline V gene, CDR1 is MNHEY and CDR2 is SMNVEV (reference sequence).

In its sample, this clonotype was seen many times. The chain combines TRBV9 with TRBJ2-3; 7 bases agree with TRBD1. Germline lookup yields CDR1 SGDLS and CDR2 YYNGEE. Losses at the gene ends were 3 bases for V and 0 bases for J; bases not matched to a gene: 10. The CDR3 is 17 amino acids. Here the CDR3 reads CASSARTGWRSTDTQYF. CDR3 sequence (DNA): TGTGCCAGCAGCGCGCGGACAGGCTGGAGAAGCACAGATACGCAGTATTTT. The whole variable domain, remainder taken from reference TRBV9 and TRBJ2-3, is DSGVTQTPKHLITATGQRVTLRCSPRSGDLSVYWYQQSLDQGLQFLIQYYNGEERAKGNILERFSAQQFPDLHSELNLSSLELGDSALYFCASSARTGWRSTDTQYFGPGTRLTVL.

This clonotype was seen ten or more times. V gene TRBV10-2 combines with J gene TRBJ2-7, with D perhaps matching TRBD1 (5 bases). Trimming stripped 6 bases from V and 0 bases from J, with 15 bases between. Per germline, CDR1 WSHSY and CDR2 SAAADI. This CDR3 spans 15 amino acids. The CDR3, as DNA: TGCGCCAGCAGAGACGAACAGGTGATCTCCTACGAGCAGTACTTC. Translating gives CASRDEQVISYEQYF.

This clonotype has at least ten counts. The chain carries TRBV5-1 and TRBJ1-6; 9 positions agree with TRBD1. Germline V gene lookup returns CDR1 SGHRS and CDR2 YFSETQ. This CDR3 has 16 amino acids. J lost 8 bases, V lost 3 bases, and 9 bases had no gene match. The CDR3 bases are TGCGCCAGCAGCTGGGGGACAGGGCGGGAGGATTCACCCCTCCACTTT. Protein: CASSWGTGREDSPLHF.

The table lists this clonotype with many counts. CDR3 amino acids: CASSRGERAYEQYV. DNA for the CDR3: TGTGCCAGCAGCAGGGGTGAGAGAGCCTACGAGCAGTACGTC. J is TRBJ2-7 and V is TRBV14; D may be TRBD1 (5 bases). This CDR3 region has 14 residues. Deletions cut 5 bases from V and 2 bases from J, with 13 bases between. Germline V CDR1 and CDR2: SGHDN, FVKESK.

V is TRBV10-3 and J is TRBJ2-7; TRBD1 aligns across 7 bases. Germline loops: CDR1 ENHRY, CDR2 SYGVKD. The length of the CDR3 is 15 residues. V lost 6 bases to trimming and J lost 5 bases; unmatched junction nucleotides: 13. The CDR3, as DNA: TGTGCCATCAGCGATACAGGGGCTCTTTCTCACGAGCAGTACTTC. Encoded protein: CAISDTGALSHEQYF.

The chain uses TRBV7-9 and TRBJ2-1; the match to TRBD2 covers 7 bases. Germline assignment: CDR1 SEHNR and CDR2 FQNEAQ (reference sequence). Germline trimming cut 5 bases from V and 10 bases from J; bases unmatched to any gene: 11. The CDR3 spans 14 residues. In DNA form, the CDR3 reads TGTGCCAGCAGCGCGACTAGCCTTCCCGGGGAGCAGTTCTTC. This gives the protein CASSATSLPGEQFF.

Many counts were recorded for this clonotype. The rearrangement links TRBV11-2 to TRBJ2-6, with D perhaps matching TRBD1 (6 bases). This CDR3 comprises 17 residues. CDR1 SGHAT and CDR2 FQNNGV come from the germline V gene. V was shortened by 10 bases and J by 0 bases, with 19 bases between the two germline ends. Here the CDR3 reads CATVTGLFNSGANVLTF. The CDR3 DNA reads as TGTGCCACCGTTACAGGGTTGTTTAACTCTGGGGCCAACGTCCTGACTTTC.

This clonotype was recorded a few times. The genes are TRBV6-6 and TRBJ2-3; D gene uncertain. Germline CDR1 is MNHNY and CDR2 is SVGAGI (reference sequence). V gave up 4 bases and J gave up 6 bases, with 11 bases separating them. CDR3 size: 13 residues. The CDR3, as DNA: TGTGCCAGCAGTTTATTGACACGTGATACGCAGTATTTT. It yields the protein CASSLLTRDTQYF.

This clonotype was observed a few times. The J gene is TRBJ2-7, the V gene TRBV12-3 or TRBV12-4; D may be TRBD1 or TRBD2 (5 bases each). V was pared by 3 bases and J by 2 bases, with 14 bases between. The CDR3 extends over 15 amino acids. CDR3 sequence (DNA): TGTGCCAGCAGTTTCCTCCGGGACCGCGCCTACGAGCAGTACTTC. It yields the protein CASSFLRDRAYEQYF.

The chain carries TRBV27 and TRBJ2-5, with 7 nucleotides matching TRBD2. Germline loops: CDR1 MNHEY, CDR2 SMNVEV (reference sequence). J gave up 5 bases and V 6 bases, and 9 bases lay outside the gene matches. The CDR3 has 14 amino acids. For the CDR3, the DNA is TGTGCCAGCAGGGGGGAGGGGCGGGGGGAGACCCAGTACTTC. Translating it yields CASRGEGRGETQYF.

The V and J genes are TRBV12-3 or TRBV12-4 and TRBJ2-2; 14 bases line up with TRBD2. The ends lost 11 bases at V and 0 bases at J; junction bases unmatched: 14. The CDR3 is made up of 19 amino acids. CDR3 amino acids: CAFRNRLAGGSSNTGELFF. Written as DNA, the CDR3 is TGTGCCTTCAGGAATAGACTAGCGGGAGGGTCCTCGAACACCGGGGAGCTGTTTTTT.

This clonotype has at least ten counts. As DNA, the CDR3 is TGCAGTGCTCGTACGGGGGGGAAGCGGAACACCATATATTTT. Amino acids: CSARTGGKRNTIYF. This chain links TRBV20-1 with TRBJ1-3, with a tentative D call TRBD1 (5 bases). V gave up 5 bases and J gave up 7 bases, with 18 bases separating them. There are 14 residues in the CDR3. The germline V gene has CDR1 DFQATT and CDR2 SNEGSKA (reference sequence).

A few counts support this clonotype. V and J are TRBV5-5 and TRBJ2-3, with TRBD1 identical over 9 bases. This CDR3 spans 14 amino acids. V lost 5 bases and J lost 5; bases outside the gene matches: 6. CDR1 and CDR2 from the germline V gene are SGHKS and YYEKEE (reference sequence). The CDR3 bases are TGTGCCAGCAGTGCCGACAGGGGGGGAGATACGCAGTATTTT. Its protein product is CASSADRGGDTQYF. Variable domain in full (rest from reference TRBV5-5 and TRBJ2-3): DAGVTQSPTHLIKTRGQQVTLRCSPISGHKSVSWYQQVLGQGPQFIFQYYEKEERGRGNFPDRFSARQFPNYSSELNVNALLLGDSALYLCASSADRGGDTQYFGPGTRLTVL.

This clonotype was detected many times. J is TRBJ2-7 and V is TRBV12-3 or TRBV12-4; TRBD2 aligns across 10 bases. There are 14 residues in the CDR3. V lost 6 bases and J lost 2; bases outside the gene matches: 4. In DNA form, the CDR3 reads TGTGCCAGCAGCCGAGCGGGAGGGACCTACGAGCAGTACTTC. It specifies CASSRAGGTYEQYF.

The sample holds a few counts of this clonotype. CDR3 loop: CASKGTALVLRSGNTIYF. CDR3 sequence (DNA): TGCGCCAGCAAAGGGACAGCCCTCGTGCTGAGGTCTGGAAACACCATATATTTT. The chain carries TRBV5-1 and TRBJ1-3; the match to TRBD1 covers 7 bases. Germline trimming cut 6 bases from V and 1 base from J; bases unmatched to any gene: 16. CDR3 length: 18 residues. Looked up from germline, CDR1 is SGHRS and CDR2 is YFSETQ.

This clonotype has only a few counts. The V gene is TRBV6-5, the J gene TRBJ1-5, with D possibly matching TRBD1 (6 bases). The V end lost 0 bases, the J end lost 2 bases, and 11 bases lay between the germline ends. The CDR3 runs to 16 residues. The V gene's germline CDR1 is MNHEY and CDR2 SVGAGI. As DNA, the CDR3 is TGTGCCAGCAGTTACTCCGGGGGCAGTGGCAATCAGCCCCAGCATTTT. Protein product: CASSYSGGSGNQPQHF.

The sample holds a few counts of this clonotype. For the CDR3, the DNA is TGTGCCAGCAGTGAAGCTCGGTCAGGGAGAGGGTATAATTCACCCCTCCACTTT. Protein product: CASSEARSGRGYNSPLHF. The chain is built from TRBV6-1 and TRBJ1-6; the D gene is possibly TRBD1 (5 bases). This CDR3 spans 18 amino acids. From germline, CDR1 is MNHNS and CDR2 SASEGT. V lost 0 bases and J 4 bases, leaving 16 bases between the germline ends.